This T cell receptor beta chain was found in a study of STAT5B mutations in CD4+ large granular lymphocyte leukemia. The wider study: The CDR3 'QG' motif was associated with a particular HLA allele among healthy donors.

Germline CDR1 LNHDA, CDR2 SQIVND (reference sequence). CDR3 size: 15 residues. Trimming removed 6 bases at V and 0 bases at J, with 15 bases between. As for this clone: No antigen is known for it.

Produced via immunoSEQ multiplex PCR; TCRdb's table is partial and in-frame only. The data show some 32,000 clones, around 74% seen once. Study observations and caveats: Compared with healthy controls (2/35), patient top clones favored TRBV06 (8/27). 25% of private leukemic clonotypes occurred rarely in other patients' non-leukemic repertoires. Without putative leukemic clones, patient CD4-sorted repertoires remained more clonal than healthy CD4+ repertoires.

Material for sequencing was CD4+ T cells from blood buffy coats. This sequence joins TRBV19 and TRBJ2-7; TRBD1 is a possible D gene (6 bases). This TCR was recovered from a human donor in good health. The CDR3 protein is CASSRGQPLSYEQYF. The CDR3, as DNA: TGTGCCAGTAGCCGAGGACAGCCCCTCTCCTACGAGCAGTACTTC.